The rows below give T cell receptor beta chains drawn from one sample of a study of naive and memory T cell subsets. One entry per CDR3 protein results from TCRdb running MiXCR on the UMI-ligation and nested PCR reads. The data show about 100,000 distinct CDR3 sequences, with roughly 15% seen just once and approximately 3% held by the top ten. Sequencing was carried out using naive CD8+ T cells from blood. The receptors stem from a human donor in good health. The CDR3 runs from the conserved cysteine through the conserved F or W. Fields, in order: clone size, D gene, J gene, V gene, CDR3 protein, CDR3 DNA. D genes are given only for firm matches. Expanded clones get a size class; other rows say once, few or many, or leave the size out.

clone size: few
D gene: TRBD2
J gene: TRBJ2-1
V gene: TRBV12-3/TRBV12-4
CDR3 protein: CASKSSGASSYNEQFF
CDR3 DNA: TGTGCCAGCAAGTCCAGCGGGGCTAGCTCCTACAATGAGCAGTTCTTC

clone size: few
D gene: TRBD1
J gene: TRBJ1-5
V gene: TRBV5-5
CDR3 protein: CASSWGQQLQPQHF
CDR3 DNA: TGTGCCAGCAGCTGGGGACAGCAGCTACAGCCCCAGCATTTT

clone size: few
D gene: NA
J gene: TRBJ2-3
V gene: TRBV7-9
CDR3 protein: CASHSDTQYF
CDR3 DNA: TGTGCCAGCCATTCAGATACGCAGTATTTT

clone size: many
D gene: NA
J gene: TRBJ2-5
V gene: TRBV7-2
CDR3 protein: CASSLSAGQYQETQYF
CDR3 DNA: TGTGCCAGCAGCTTATCCGCGGGGCAGTACCAAGAGACCCAGTACTTC

clone size: NA
D gene: NA
J gene: TRBJ1-6
V gene: TRBV5-4
CDR3 protein: CASSFSRRNSPLHF
CDR3 DNA: TGTGCCAGCAGCTTCTCGCGGAGGAATTCACCCCTCCACTTT

clone size: few
D gene: NA
J gene: TRBJ1-1
V gene: TRBV27
CDR3 protein: CASKLLGVTEAFF
CDR3 DNA: TGTGCCAGCAAGTTGTTAGGGGTGACTGAAGCTTTCTTT

clone size: few
D gene: NA
J gene: TRBJ1-3
V gene: TRBV7-2
CDR3 protein: CASSGEGWAGNTIYF
CDR3 DNA: TGTGCCAGCAGCGGGGAGGGCTGGGCTGGAAACACCATATATTTT

clone size: NA
D gene: NA
J gene: TRBJ1-2
V gene: TRBV20-1
CDR3 protein: CSAREPGTYGYTF
CDR3 DNA: TGCAGTGCTAGGGAGCCAGGGACCTATGGCTACACCTTC

clone size: NA
D gene: TRBD1
J gene: TRBJ2-3
V gene: TRBV28
CDR3 protein: CASSFGQGSRTDTQYF
CDR3 DNA: TGTGCCAGCAGTTTCGGACAGGGGTCACGCACAGATACGCAGTATTTT

clone size: NA
D gene: TRBD2
J gene: TRBJ2-1
V gene: TRBV19
CDR3 protein: CASSIDTREESYNEQFF
CDR3 DNA: TGTGCCAGTAGTATAGACACACGGGAGGAATCCTACAATGAGCAGTTCTTC

clone size: NA
D gene: NA
J gene: TRBJ2-7
V gene: TRBV7-9
CDR3 protein: CASSRRSYEQYF
CDR3 DNA: TGTGCCAGCAGCCGACGAAGTTACGAGCAGTACTTC

clone size: NA
D gene: NA
J gene: TRBJ2-1
V gene: TRBV6-2/TRBV6-3
CDR3 protein: CASSQTYRRVIDNEQFF
CDR3 DNA: TGTGCCAGCAGTCAAACCTATCGCCGGGTGATCGACAATGAGCAGTTCTTC

clone size: many
D gene: TRBD1
J gene: TRBJ2-1
V gene: TRBV19
CDR3 protein: CASSKDRVDYNEQFF
CDR3 DNA: TGTGCCAGTAGTAAGGACAGGGTCGACTACAATGAGCAGTTCTTC

clone size: NA
D gene: TRBD2
J gene: TRBJ2-5
V gene: TRBV11-2
CDR3 protein: CASRGEGKETQYF
CDR3 DNA: TGTGCCAGCAGGGGGGAGGGAAAAGAGACCCAGTACTTC

clone size: NA
D gene: NA
J gene: TRBJ2-3
V gene: TRBV29-1
CDR3 protein: CSVERPAGEDTQYF
CDR3 DNA: TGCAGCGTTGAACGGCCGGCAGGGGAAGATACGCAGTATTTT

clone size: NA
D gene: NA
J gene: TRBJ1-2
V gene: TRBV25-1
CDR3 protein: CASKETGGGYGYTF
CDR3 DNA: TGTGCCAGCAAAGAGACAGGAGGAGGCTATGGCTACACCTTC

clone size: few
D gene: TRBD1
J gene: TRBJ2-1
V gene: TRBV27
CDR3 protein: CASSSGTASYNEQFF
CDR3 DNA: TGTGCCAGCAGTTCCGGGACAGCTTCCTACAATGAGCAGTTCTTC

clone size: few
D gene: NA
J gene: TRBJ1-4
V gene: TRBV7-9
CDR3 protein: CASSAATNEKLFF
CDR3 DNA: TGTGCCAGCAGCGCAGCAACTAATGAAAAACTGTTTTTT

clone size: many
D gene: NA
J gene: TRBJ1-1
V gene: TRBV19
CDR3 protein: CASSTRENTEAFF
CDR3 DNA: TGTGCCAGTAGTACACGGGAAAACACTGAAGCTTTCTTT

clone size: few
D gene: NA
J gene: TRBJ2-5
V gene: TRBV6-6
CDR3 protein: CASSYGRQTQETQYF
CDR3 DNA: TGTGCCAGCAGTTATGGCCGACAAACACAAGAGACCCAGTACTTC

clone size: NA
D gene: TRBD2
J gene: TRBJ2-7
V gene: TRBV19
CDR3 protein: CASSIGTSGGFEQYF
CDR3 DNA: TGTGCCAGTAGTATCGGGACTAGCGGGGGGTTCGAGCAGTACTTC

clone size: many
D gene: NA
J gene: TRBJ1-1
V gene: TRBV7-6
CDR3 protein: CASSLSDSTVEAFF
CDR3 DNA: TGTGCCAGCAGCCTGTCGGACAGCACAGTAGAAGCTTTCTTT

clone size: NA
D gene: NA
J gene: TRBJ2-7
V gene: TRBV7-9
CDR3 protein: CASSLGHNYEQYF
CDR3 DNA: TGTGCCAGCAGCTTGGGACATAACTACGAGCAGTACTTC

clone size: NA
D gene: NA
J gene: TRBJ2-7
V gene: TRBV5-6
CDR3 protein: CASSPPGRNYEQYF
CDR3 DNA: TGTGCCAGCAGCCCGCCGGGACGGAACTACGAGCAGTACTTC

clone size: NA
D gene: TRBD2
J gene: TRBJ2-1
V gene: TRBV15
CDR3 protein: CATSRTSGYNEQFF
CDR3 DNA: TGTGCCACCAGCAGAACTAGCGGATACAATGAGCAGTTCTTC

clone size: NA
D gene: TRBD1
J gene: TRBJ2-7
V gene: TRBV27
CDR3 protein: CASSRTGLYEQYF
CDR3 DNA: TGTGCCAGCAGTCGGACAGGGCTCTACGAGCAGTACTTC

clone size: many
D gene: TRBD1
J gene: TRBJ1-4
V gene: TRBV5-1
CDR3 protein: CASSFGTGESEKLFF
CDR3 DNA: TGCGCCAGCAGTTTCGGGACAGGGGAAAGTGAAAAACTGTTTTTT

clone size: NA
D gene: NA
J gene: TRBJ1-5
V gene: TRBV28
CDR3 protein: CASRFRVQGNQPQHF
CDR3 DNA: TGTGCCAGCAGGTTCCGAGTTCAGGGCAATCAGCCCCAGCATTTT

clone size: many
D gene: TRBD1
J gene: TRBJ1-6
V gene: TRBV7-9
CDR3 protein: CASRGTGGLDSPLHF
CDR3 DNA: TGTGCCAGCAGGGGGACAGGGGGATTGGATTCACCCCTCCACTTT

clone size: many
D gene: NA
J gene: TRBJ2-7
V gene: TRBV29-1
CDR3 protein: CSVDSGTSYEQYF
CDR3 DNA: TGCAGCGTAGACTCCGGGACATCCTACGAGCAGTACTTC

clone size: NA
D gene: TRBD2
J gene: TRBJ2-7
V gene: TRBV3-1
CDR3 protein: CASSQDSAGVTDHEQYF
CDR3 DNA: TGTGCCAGCAGCCAAGATTCAGCGGGAGTAACGGACCACGAGCAGTACTTC

clone size: NA
D gene: NA
J gene: TRBJ1-1
V gene: TRBV29-1
CDR3 protein: CSVETFFSEAFF
CDR3 DNA: TGCAGCGTTGAAACGTTTTTCTCTGAAGCTTTCTTT

clone size: NA
D gene: TRBD2
J gene: TRBJ2-1
V gene: TRBV29-1
CDR3 protein: CSAKLAGVAPYNEQFF
CDR3 DNA: TGCAGCGCAAAATTAGCGGGAGTAGCCCCCTACAATGAGCAGTTCTTC

clone size: few
D gene: NA
J gene: TRBJ1-4
V gene: TRBV20-1
CDR3 protein: CSARQGSEETNEKLFF
CDR3 DNA: TGCAGTGCTAGACAGGGGTCGGAAGAAACTAATGAAAAACTGTTTTTT

clone size: NA
D gene: TRBD1
J gene: TRBJ1-6
V gene: TRBV4-1
CDR3 protein: CASSPQTGTSPLHF
CDR3 DNA: TGCGCCAGCAGCCCCCAGACAGGGACATCACCCCTCCACTTT

clone size: many
D gene: NA
J gene: TRBJ2-6
V gene: TRBV20-1
CDR3 protein: CSAATATSGANVLTF
CDR3 DNA: TGCAGTGCCGCGACAGCCACCTCTGGGGCCAACGTCCTGACTTTC

clone size: NA
D gene: TRBD2
J gene: TRBJ2-4
V gene: TRBV29-1
CDR3 protein: CSVLLAQAKNIQYF
CDR3 DNA: TGCAGCGTGCTACTAGCGCAGGCCAAAAACATTCAGTACTTC

clone size: NA
D gene: NA
J gene: TRBJ2-3
V gene: TRBV20-1
CDR3 protein: CSARIGADFTDTQYF
CDR3 DNA: TGCAGTGCTAGAATCGGGGCTGACTTCACAGATACGCAGTATTTT

clone size: NA
D gene: NA
J gene: TRBJ1-2
V gene: TRBV29-1
CDR3 protein: CSVSDGEFYGYTF
CDR3 DNA: TGCAGCGTTTCTGACGGTGAATTCTATGGCTACACCTTC

clone size: NA
D gene: NA
J gene: TRBJ2-6
V gene: TRBV7-9
CDR3 protein: CASNFGANVLTF
CDR3 DNA: TGTGCCAGCAATTTCGGGGCCAACGTCCTGACTTTC

clone size: few
D gene: NA
J gene: TRBJ2-7
V gene: TRBV12-3/TRBV12-4
CDR3 protein: CASSSSWGLAYEQYF
CDR3 DNA: TGTGCCAGCAGTTCTTCCTGGGGGCTAGCCTACGAGCAGTACTTC

clone size: many
D gene: TRBD2
J gene: TRBJ2-7
V gene: TRBV2
CDR3 protein: CASSARTSYEQYF
CDR3 DNA: TGTGCCAGCAGTGCCAGGACTAGCTACGAGCAGTACTTC

clone size: few
D gene: NA
J gene: TRBJ1-2
V gene: TRBV12-3/TRBV12-4
CDR3 protein: CASSQEANYGYTF
CDR3 DNA: TGTGCCAGCAGCCAGGAAGCTAACTATGGCTACACCTTC

clone size: NA
D gene: NA
J gene: TRBJ2-1
V gene: TRBV29-1
CDR3 protein: CSVEVYEQFF
CDR3 DNA: TGCAGCGTTGAAGTTTACGAGCAGTTCTTC

clone size: NA
D gene: NA
J gene: TRBJ2-7
V gene: TRBV4-2
CDR3 protein: CASSQEQGWEQYF
CDR3 DNA: TGTGCCAGCAGCCAAGAACAGGGATGGGAGCAGTACTTC

clone size: few
D gene: TRBD1
J gene: TRBJ2-3
V gene: TRBV20-1
CDR3 protein: CSAATGTGEADTQYF
CDR3 DNA: TGCAGTGCCGCTACCGGGACAGGGGAGGCAGATACGCAGTATTTT

clone size: NA
D gene: TRBD1
J gene: TRBJ2-3
V gene: TRBV10-3
CDR3 protein: CAITGTGTDTQYF
CDR3 DNA: TGTGCCATCACCGGGACAGGGACAGATACGCAGTATTTT

clone size: few
D gene: NA
J gene: TRBJ2-1
V gene: TRBV12-3/TRBV12-4
CDR3 protein: CASSLFNVHEQFF
CDR3 DNA: TGTGCCAGCAGTTTATTCAACGTCCATGAGCAGTTCTTC

clone size: few
D gene: TRBD2
J gene: TRBJ2-5
V gene: TRBV3-1
CDR3 protein: CASSETSGGQETQYF
CDR3 DNA: TGTGCCAGCAGTGAGACTAGCGGGGGCCAAGAGACCCAGTACTTC

clone size: NA
D gene: NA
J gene: TRBJ1-1
V gene: TRBV4-3
CDR3 protein: CASSQGAGRLGTTEAFF
CDR3 DNA: TGCGCCAGCAGCCAAGGGGCGGGGAGATTGGGTACCACTGAAGCTTTCTTT

clone size: few
D gene: TRBD2
J gene: TRBJ2-1
V gene: TRBV20-1
CDR3 protein: CSATGTTLNNEQFF
CDR3 DNA: TGCAGTGCAACCGGGACTACTCTTAACAATGAGCAGTTCTTC

clone size: many
D gene: TRBD1
J gene: TRBJ2-7
V gene: TRBV29-1
CDR3 protein: CSVADGTGPYEQYF
CDR3 DNA: TGCAGCGTTGCCGACGGGACAGGGCCTTACGAGCAGTACTTC

clone size: NA
D gene: NA
J gene: TRBJ2-5
V gene: TRBV6-1
CDR3 protein: CASRTDLGETQYF
CDR3 DNA: TGTGCCAGCAGAACCGACCTTGGGGAGACCCAGTACTTC

clone size: NA
D gene: NA
J gene: TRBJ2-5
V gene: TRBV4-3
CDR3 protein: CASSQDPGGETQYF
CDR3 DNA: TGCGCCAGCAGCCAAGATCCGGGCGGGGAGACCCAGTACTTC

clone size: NA
D gene: NA
J gene: TRBJ2-7
V gene: TRBV5-1
CDR3 protein: CASRDTLEQYF
CDR3 DNA: TGCGCCAGCAGGGACACGCTTGAGCAGTACTTC

clone size: few
D gene: NA
J gene: TRBJ2-2
V gene: TRBV20-1
CDR3 protein: CSARDMTGELFF
CDR3 DNA: TGCAGTGCTAGAGATATGACCGGGGAGCTGTTTTTT

clone size: NA
D gene: NA
J gene: TRBJ2-3
V gene: TRBV12-3/TRBV12-4
CDR3 protein: CASSPGHTDTQYF
CDR3 DNA: TGTGCCAGCAGCCCGGGACACACAGATACGCAGTATTTT